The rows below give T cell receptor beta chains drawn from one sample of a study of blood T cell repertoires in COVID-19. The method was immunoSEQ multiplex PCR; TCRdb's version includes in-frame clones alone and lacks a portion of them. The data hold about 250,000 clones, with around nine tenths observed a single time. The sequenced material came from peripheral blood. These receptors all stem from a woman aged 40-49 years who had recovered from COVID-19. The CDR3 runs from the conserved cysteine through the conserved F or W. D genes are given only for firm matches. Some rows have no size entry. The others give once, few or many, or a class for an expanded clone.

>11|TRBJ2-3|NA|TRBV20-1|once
TGCAGTGCTAGAGGGCTTGATACGCAGTATTTT
CSARGLDTQYF
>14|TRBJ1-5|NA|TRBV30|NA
TGTGCCTGGAGTGTATCAGGGTCCCGTCAGCCCCAGCATTTT
CAWSVSGSRQPQHF
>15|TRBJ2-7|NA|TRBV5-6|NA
TGTGCCAGCAGCCCAGGTGAATGGGGGGCCTACGAGCAGTACTTC
CASSPGEWGAYEQYF
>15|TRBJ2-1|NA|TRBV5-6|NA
TGTGCCAGCAGCTTGCTCGGGAGCTCCTACAATGAGCAGTTCTTC
CASSLLGSSYNEQFF
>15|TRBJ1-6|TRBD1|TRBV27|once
TGTGCCAGCAGTCTAGGGACAGGGGTATATTCACCCCTCCACTTT
CASSLGTGVYSPLHF
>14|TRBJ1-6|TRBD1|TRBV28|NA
TGTGCCAGCAGTTTACCAGGGGGTAATTCACCCCTCCACTTT
CASSLPGGNSPLHF
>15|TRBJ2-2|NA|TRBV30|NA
TGTGCCTGGAGTGTACGTAGACTGAACACCGGGGAGCTGTTTTTT
CAWSVRRLNTGELFF
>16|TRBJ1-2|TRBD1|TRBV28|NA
TGTGCCAGCAGCAGCACCGGGACAGGGATCAACTATGGCTACACCTTC
CASSSTGTGINYGYTF
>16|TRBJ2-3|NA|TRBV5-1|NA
TGCGCCAGCAGCCCGGTAGCGGCCACGGGGGCAGATACGCAGTATTTT
CASSPVAATGADTQYF
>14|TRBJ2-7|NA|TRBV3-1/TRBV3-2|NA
TGTGCCAGCAGCCAAGAAGTCATAGGGGAGGTGCAGTACTTC
CASSQEVIGEVQYF